This T cell receptor beta chain was obtained from a study of blood T cell repertoires in COVID-19 (dated by TCRdb to 2018 to 2021). Describing the broader study: Collaborator samples came from the United States, Italy and Spain and covered acute and convalescent phases of COVID-19. The prospective study material was composed of cDNA or gDNA derived from T cells, B-cell-depleted T cells, or PBMCs. The samples were drawn from the first 160 participants of the ongoing ImmuneRACE study and from 1,200 or so subjects provided by 6 global collaborators. The dataset comprised deeply sampled blood TCRbeta repertoires from subjects exposed to, actively infected with, or recovered from COVID-19. The repertoires were released in a freely available public database intended as a resource for research on the immune response to SARS-CoV-2. A de-identified subject ID, COVID-19 status, age in years and sex were almost always included in the sample metadata. HLA class I and class II types, where available, came from metadata supplied by the sample provider rather than from assay-based typing.

On the study overall, not on this receptor specifically: The amount of clinical and demographic metadata varied by source and participant and was provided uncurated.

The CDR3 has 17 amino acids, counting the end cysteine and phenylalanine. Left in the record is the CDR3 DNA by itself, 51 bases read in frame from the first base. This clone was counted ten times or more. There is no known antigen for this receptor. No base qualities exist here, and no much larger clone lies one base off it. TCRbeta CDR3 regions were amplified from genomic DNA using the immunoSEQ Assay, a bias-controlled multiplex PCR. The study's own analysis went as follows. The number of nucleated cells in each sample was estimated from the amplification of reference gene primers within the assay. Sequence reads were collapsed and filtered to measure the absolute abundance of every unique TCRbeta CDR3 rearrangement. For each sample, productive Simpson clonality was calculated by taking the square root of Simpson's diversity index across productive rearrangements. TCRdb took this table from immuneACCESS and kept in-frame rearrangements with V and J called. Such tables lack part of the clones; where checked against another copy, unresolved V genes explain under half of the gap, and the rest is unexplained. That table furnishes V, J and clone size, whereas the DNA furnished D and trimming. The sample includes fewer than 200,000 clones, with roughly four fifths observed a single time. Over 6% of the sample is held by the ten biggest clonotypes.

One collaborating source in Seattle enrolled patients during active infection and followed them longitudinally through the course of disease. Whole blood was collected in K2EDTA tubes by collaborating institutions according to the institutions' own protocols. Collaborator samples were shipped for TCRbeta analysis as frozen whole blood, isolated PBMCs, or DNA extracted from either sample type. The chain links TRBV21-1 with TRBJ2-7; the D call in the table, TRBD1, was not verified against the DNA. TRBV21-1 is deemed a pseudogene. Sequencing was carried out using peripheral blood. The TCR was taken from a woman in her seventies with COVID-19, enrolled during active disease. This receptor carries the CDR3 CASSKAGTGEVTYEQYF. The nucleotide sequence is given as TGTGCCAGCAGCAAAGCTGGAACAGGGGAGGTCACCTACGAGCAGTACTTC.